This passage covers 10 T cell receptor beta chains from one sample sequenced in a study of T-cell memory formation after mild COVID-19. MiXCR was run by TCRdb on the 5' RACE reads, yielding one entry per CDR3 protein. The sample lists roughly 310,000 distinct CDR3 sequences, 15% to 20% seen once, with 22% in the top ten. Sequencing was done on a sample of PBMCs or a T cell subset sorted from them (not recorded which). The receptors stem from a young man who had mild COVID-19 (a few samples of this study predate the infection). Cell type and time point are not known.

This clonotype was observed a few times. V is TRBV9 and J is TRBJ2-3, with D possibly matching TRBD2 (5 bases). The V gene lost 6 bases and the J gene lost 3 bases, with 8 bases spanning the gap. CDR1 SGDLS and CDR2 YYNGEE come from the germline V gene. There are 12 residues in the CDR3. The CDR3 is CASTPGTDTQYF. Here the CDR3 DNA reads TGTGCCAGCACCCCGGGGACAGATACGCAGTATTTT.

This clonotype was seen more than once but under ten times. The rearrangement links TRBV10-1 to TRBJ2-3, with D unresolved. V lost 2 bases, J lost 7 bases, and 10 bases lay in between. This CDR3 is 13 amino acids long. CDR1 WNHNN and CDR2 SYGVQD come from the germline V gene (reference sequence). CDR3 region: CASSEGLGNTQYF. CDR3 nucleotide sequence: TGCGCCAGCAGTGAGGGGTTGGGAAATACGCAGTATTTT.

In this sample, this clonotype turned up a few times. This chain links TRBV5-1 with TRBJ1-6; D gene unclear. Germline V gene sequence: CDR1 SGHRS, CDR2 YFSETQ. The V end lost 4 bases, the J end lost 10 bases, and 12 bases lay between the germline ends. The CDR3 is made up of 13 amino acids. CDR3 sequence: CASSNSPESPLHF. Here the CDR3 DNA reads TGCGCCAGCAGCAACTCCCCGGAGTCACCCCTCCACTTT.

This clonotype was counted a few times. The chain combines TRBV5-1 with TRBJ1-6; 7 bases are shared with TRBD1. After removal of 1 base from V and 8 bases from J, the junction contained 9 bases not matched to a gene. The CDR3 loop spans 16 amino acids. Germline CDR1 SGHRS, CDR2 YFSETQ. The CDR3 DNA follows: TGCGCCAGCAGCTTGTCGGTACAGGGGTATGATTCACCCCTCCACTTT. Amino acids: CASSLSVQGYDSPLHF.

This clonotype has a handful of counts. This rearrangement joins TRBV4-1 to TRBJ2-2; 8 bases align to TRBD1. CDR3 length: 14 residues. Germline V gives CDR1 MGHRA, CDR2 YSYEKL. Trimming took 2 bases from V and 8 from J; bases not matched to a gene: 4. CDR3 residues: CASSQRQGQGELFF. The CDR3 DNA follows: TGCGCCAGCAGCCAAAGACAGGGGCAGGGGGAGCTGTTTTTT.

This clonotype showed up just a few times. The chain combines TRBV9 with TRBJ1-6; unclear D gene. The CDR3 sequence is 14 residues long. V was trimmed by 4 bases and J by 2 bases, leaving 7 bases between them. CDR1 is SGDLS, CDR2 YYNGEE, per germline. CDR3 sequence (DNA): TGTGCCAGCAGCAGGGAGGCCTATAATTCACCCCTCCACTTT. This codes for CASSREAYNSPLHF.

This clonotype was seen a few times. This sequence joins TRBV24-1 and TRBJ1-5; D ambiguous. Trimming left V 7 bases short and J 3 bases short, with 15 bases between. The CDR3 is 15 amino acids. Looked up from germline, CDR1 is KGHDR and CDR2 is SFDVKD. The CDR3 is CATSPAGPLNQPQHF. DNA of the CDR3: TGTGCCACCAGCCCCGCCGGCCCGCTCAATCAGCCCCAGCATTTT.

This clonotype was recorded a few times. This chain uses TRBV5-5 with TRBJ1-6, with TRBD1 matching 11 bases. The germline gives CDR1 SGHKS, CDR2 YYEKEE (reference sequence). This CDR3 region has 14 residues. Trimming removed 3 bases from V and 9 bases from J; junction bases left unmatched: 2. CDR3 nucleotide sequence: TGTGCCAGCAGCTGGGACAGGGGGATTTCACCCCTCCACTTT. As protein: CASSWDRGISPLHF.

There are a few counts of this clonotype. The chain has TRBV20-1 and TRBJ1-4, with a tentative D call TRBD1 (5 bases). V gave up 3 bases and J gave up 0 bases, with 11 bases separating them. The CDR3 is 15 amino acids. CDR1 DFQATT and CDR2 SNEGSKA come from the germline V gene (reference sequence). CDR3: CSASDSAATNEKLFF. The DNA of the CDR3 is TGCAGTGCTAGCGACAGTGCCGCAACTAATGAAAAACTGTTTTTT.

This clonotype was seen a few times. CDR3 DNA sequence: TGTGCCAGCAGCCCCGGCGAGAGACTATACAATGAGCAGTTCTTC. This codes for CASSPGERLYNEQFF. The J gene is TRBJ2-1, the V gene TRBV9; a weak D match, TRBD2 (5 bases). Germline lookup yields CDR1 SGDLS and CDR2 YYNGEE. The CDR3 loop spans 15 amino acids. Between the trimmed V and J ends, which lost 4 bases and 4 bases, there was a span of 15 bases.